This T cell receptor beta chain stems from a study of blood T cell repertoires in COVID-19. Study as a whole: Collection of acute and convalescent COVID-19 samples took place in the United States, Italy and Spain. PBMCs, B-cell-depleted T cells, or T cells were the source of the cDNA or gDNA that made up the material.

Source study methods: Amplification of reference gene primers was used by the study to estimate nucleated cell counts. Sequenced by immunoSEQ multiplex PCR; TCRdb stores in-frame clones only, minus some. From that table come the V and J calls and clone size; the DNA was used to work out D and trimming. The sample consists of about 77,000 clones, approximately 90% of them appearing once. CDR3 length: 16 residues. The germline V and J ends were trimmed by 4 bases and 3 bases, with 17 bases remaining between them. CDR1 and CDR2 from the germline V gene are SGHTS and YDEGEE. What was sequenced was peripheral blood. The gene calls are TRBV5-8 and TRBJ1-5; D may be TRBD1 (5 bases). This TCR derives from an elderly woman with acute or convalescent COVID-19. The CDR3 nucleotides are TGTGCCAGCAGCCCTACTCAAGGACACTCCAATCAGCCCCAGCATTTT. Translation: CASSPTQGHSNQPQHF. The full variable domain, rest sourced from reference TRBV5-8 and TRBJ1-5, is EAGVTQSPTHLIKTRGQQATLRCSPISGHTSVYWYQQALGLGLQFLLWYDEGEERNRGNFPPRFSGRQFPNYSSELNVNALELEDSALYLCASSPTQGHSNQPQHFGDGTRLSIL.